This entry features one TCR beta chain sequence. The data are from a study of identical twins. TCRdb passed the 5' RACE reads through MiXCR, listing each CDR3 protein once. The profile shows some 730,000 distinct CDR3 sequences, about 20% of them singletons. This CDR3 contains 16 residues. V lost 6 bases to trimming and J lost 2 bases; unmatched junction nucleotides: 12. CDR1 and CDR2 (germline): DFQATT, SNEGSKA (reference sequence). This sample was shared with a second study, whose subject was T cells expressing NK-cell markers.

The receptor was derived from a woman younger than 30 in good health. V is TRBV20-1 and J is TRBJ2-3, with TRBD2 matching 9 bases. Sequencing was done on a sample of PBMCs. Here the CDR3 DNA reads TGCAGTGCCGACGGCTCGGGCGGGAGGGACACAGATACGCAGTATTTT. This translates into CSADGSGGRDTDTQYF.